This T cell receptor beta chain was retrieved from a study of blood T cell repertoires in COVID-19. Study-wide background: Italy, Spain and the United States were the sources of the convalescent and acute COVID-19 samples. Sources were T cells, B-cell-depleted T cells, or PBMCs; the material itself was cDNA or gDNA.

Under the authors' procedure: Nucleated cell counts were estimated from reference gene primer amplification. TCRdb's table, derived via immunoSEQ multiplex PCR, lists solely in-frame clones and lacks some. That table is the source of V, J and clone size, and D and trimming were worked out from the DNA. Found here are 290,000 or so clones, 75% to 85% of them singletons; the top ten hold about 5.1%. The CDR3 runs 13 residues. Between the trimmed V and J ends, which lost 8 bases and 0 bases, there was a span of 10 bases. Germline CDR1 is SNHLY and CDR2 is FYNNEI. Sequences were obtained from peripheral blood. The receptor was derived from a man aged 50 to 60 with active or convalescent COVID-19. The V and J genes are TRBV2 and TRBJ1-1, with no clear D. The CDR3 here is CASRGTLNTEAFF. Written as DNA, the CDR3 is TGTGCCAGCCGTGGAACTCTGAACACTGAAGCTTTCTTT.